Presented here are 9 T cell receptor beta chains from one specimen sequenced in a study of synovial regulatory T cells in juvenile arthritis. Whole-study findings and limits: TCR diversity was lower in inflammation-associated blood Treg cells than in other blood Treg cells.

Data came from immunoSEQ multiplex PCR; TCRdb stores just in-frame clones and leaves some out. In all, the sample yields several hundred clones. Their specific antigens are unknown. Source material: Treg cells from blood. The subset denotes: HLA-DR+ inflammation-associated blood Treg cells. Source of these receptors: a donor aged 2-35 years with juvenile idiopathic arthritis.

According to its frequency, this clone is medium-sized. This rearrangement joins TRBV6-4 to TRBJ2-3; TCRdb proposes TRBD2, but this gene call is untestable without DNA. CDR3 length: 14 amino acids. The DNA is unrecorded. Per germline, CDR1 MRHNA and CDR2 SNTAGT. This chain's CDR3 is CASSSDGGADTQYF.

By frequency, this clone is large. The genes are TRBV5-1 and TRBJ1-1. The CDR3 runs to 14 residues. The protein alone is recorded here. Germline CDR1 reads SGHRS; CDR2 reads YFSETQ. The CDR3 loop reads CASSLAGSRTEAFF.

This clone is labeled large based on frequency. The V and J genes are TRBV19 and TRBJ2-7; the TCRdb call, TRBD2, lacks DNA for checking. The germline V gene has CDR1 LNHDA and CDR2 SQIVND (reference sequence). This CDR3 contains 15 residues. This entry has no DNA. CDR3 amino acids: CASSIRQGGSGEQYF.

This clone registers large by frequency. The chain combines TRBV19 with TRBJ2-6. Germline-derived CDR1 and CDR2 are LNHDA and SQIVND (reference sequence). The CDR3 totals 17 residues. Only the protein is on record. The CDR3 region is CASSAIAFPSGANVLTF. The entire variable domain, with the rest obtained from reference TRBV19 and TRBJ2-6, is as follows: DGGITQSPKYLFRKEGQNVTLSCEQNLNHDAMYWYRQDPGQGLRLIYYSQIVNDFQKGDIAEGYSVSREKKESFPLTVTSAQKNPTAFYLCASSAIAFPSGANVLTFGAGSRLTVL.

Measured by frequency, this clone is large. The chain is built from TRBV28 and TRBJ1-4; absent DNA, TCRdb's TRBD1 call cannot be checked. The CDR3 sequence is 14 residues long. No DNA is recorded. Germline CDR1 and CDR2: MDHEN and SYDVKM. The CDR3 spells CASSLQGQNEKLFF.

This chain's CDR3 is CASRGTQAGGASAQYF. This rearrangement joins TRBV28 to TRBJ2-7; no DNA is available, so the TRBD2 call from TCRdb remains unchecked. Germline CDR1 reads MDHEN; CDR2 reads SYDVKM. The CDR3 totals 16 residues. Only the protein is available.

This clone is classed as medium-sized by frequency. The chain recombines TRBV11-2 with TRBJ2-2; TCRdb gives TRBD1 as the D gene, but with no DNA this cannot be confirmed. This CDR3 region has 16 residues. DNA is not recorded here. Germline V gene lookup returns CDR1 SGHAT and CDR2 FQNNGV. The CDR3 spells CASSLEGGKVTGELFF.

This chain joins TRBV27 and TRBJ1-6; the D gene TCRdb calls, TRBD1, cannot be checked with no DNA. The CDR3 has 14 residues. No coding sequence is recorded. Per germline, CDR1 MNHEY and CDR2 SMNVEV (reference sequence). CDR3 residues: CASSLGQGGSPLHF.

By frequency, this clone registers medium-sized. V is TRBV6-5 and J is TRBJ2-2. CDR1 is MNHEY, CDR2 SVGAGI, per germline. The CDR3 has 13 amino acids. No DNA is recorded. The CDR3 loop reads CASSYMVTGELFF.